One T cell receptor (beta chain) is described in this entry. The data were obtained in a study of blood T cell repertoires in COVID-19. Original handling: Estimation of nucleated cell counts was performed using reference gene primer amplification. Sequencing used immunoSEQ multiplex PCR; TCRdb keeps in-frame clones, though not all of them. The V and J calls and clone size come from that table; D and trimming were worked out from the DNA. The sample records 90,000 or so clones, more than 70% being singletons. The CDR3 has 16 residues. CDR1 is MNHEY and CDR2 is SVGAGI in the germline V gene. Deletions cut 0 bases from V and 5 bases from J, with 13 bases between.

Material for sequencing was peripheral blood. The chain couples TRBV6-5 to TRBJ1-4; no clear D gene. The sequence derives from a man aged 45 to 65 with active COVID-19. The CDR3 spells CASSYSGRAGNEKLFF. CDR3 nucleotides: TGTGCCAGCAGTTACTCCGGGCGTGCGGGGAATGAAAAACTGTTTTTT.